These 22 T cell receptor beta chains originate from one sample sequenced in a study of blood T cells in healthy people across ages. A sample-barcoded 5' primer and a J-beta primer mix were used in a second PCR of about 7 to 12 cycles. Each CDR3 protein is one row after TCRdb ran MiXCR on the 5' RACE reads. The profile covers about 1.6 million distinct CDR3 sequences, with 30% to 35% appearing a single time and about 10% taken by the ten largest. Specimen: blood. Receptors originate from a woman aged 30 to 39 in good health.

This clonotype came up many times. The genes are TRBV10-3 and TRBJ2-7; D ambiguous. This CDR3 region has 12 residues. Germline lookup yields CDR1 ENHRY and CDR2 SYGVKD. The V gene lost 4 bases and the J gene lost 12 bases, with 16 bases spanning the gap. CDR3 sequence: CAISGGPGAPYF. CDR3 coding DNA: TGTGCCATCAGTGGCGGACCCGGCGCGCCGTACTTC.

A word on this clonotype: Just one base apart from a much larger clone, this may be a read error. The chain carries TRBV3-1 and TRBJ2-7, with D possibly being TRBD2 (6 bases). CDR1 and CDR2 (germline): LGHDT, YNNKEL (reference sequence). Trimming shortened V by 8 bases and J by 3 bases, and 17 bases separated the two germline ends. The CDR3 consists of 14 residues. The CDR3 spells CASSRDGSFYEQYF. The CDR3 DNA follows: TGTGCCAGCTCCAGGGACGGGAGCTTCTACGAGCAGTACTTC.

This clonotype was detected only a few times. The chain employs TRBV4-1 and TRBJ2-7, with 11 nucleotides matching TRBD2. The V and J ends lost 0 bases and 2 bases, in that order; junction bases with no gene match: 3. There are 16 residues in the CDR3. Germline values: CDR1 MGHRA, CDR2 YSYEKL. The CDR3 spells CASSQEVSGRAYEQYF. The CDR3 DNA follows: TGCGCCAGCAGCCAAGAGGTTAGCGGGAGGGCCTACGAGCAGTACTTC.

CDR3 loop: CASSLKDNEQFF. The CDR3 DNA reads as TGTGCCAGCTCCCTGAAGGACAATGAGCAGTTCTTC. The chain is built from TRBV18 and TRBJ2-1, with D unclear. This CDR3 has 12 amino acids. Looked up from germline, CDR1 is KGHSH and CDR2 is LQKENI. Trimming removed 6 bases from V and 5 bases from J, with 8 bases in between. Supplemented by reference TRBV18 and TRBJ2-1, the full variable domain reads NAGVMQNPRHLVRRRGQEARLRCSPMKGHSHVYWYRQLPEEGLKFMVYLQKENIIDESGMPKERFSAEFPKEGPSILRIQQVVRGDSAAYFCASSLKDNEQFFGPGTRLTVL.

The table lists this clonotype with a few counts. The chain combines TRBV27 with TRBJ2-4; 10 bases agree with TRBD2. This CDR3 region has 14 residues. Germline assignment: CDR1 MNHEY and CDR2 SMNVEV (reference sequence). V dropped 4 bases and J dropped 15; count of bases not matched to a gene: 12. The CDR3 spells CASSSRTSGRGVYF. As DNA, the CDR3 is TGTGCCAGCAGTTCCAGGACTAGCGGTCGGGGCGTGTACTTC.

This clonotype was counted a few times. The chain employs TRBV5-1 and TRBJ2-1, with 10 nucleotides matching TRBD2. J lost 5 bases, V lost 0 bases, and 8 bases had no gene match. CDR3 length: 17 amino acids. In germline, CDR1 is SGHRS, CDR2 YFSETQ. CDR3 protein: CASSLVPGTSGDNEQFF. The CDR3 DNA reads as TGCGCCAGCAGCTTGGTCCCCGGCACTAGCGGGGACAATGAGCAGTTCTTC.

This rearrangement joins TRBV20-1 to TRBJ2-7; TRBD2 agrees at 8 bases. The germline gives CDR1 DFQATT, CDR2 SNEGSKA (reference sequence). There are 15 residues in the CDR3. V was pared by 3 bases and J by 1 base, with 8 bases of the junction left unmatched. CDR3 residues: CSARDGVAGSYEQYF. As DNA, the CDR3 is TGCAGTGCTAGGGACGGGGTAGCGGGATCCTACGAGCAGTACTTC.

The rearrangement joins TRBV12-3 or TRBV12-4 to TRBJ2-2; D call uncertain. The CDR3 sequence is 17 residues long. V lost 2 bases, J lost 4 bases, and 17 bases lay in between. The CDR3 spells CASSLRRLTKVTGELFF. In DNA, the CDR3 is TGTGCCAGCAGTTTAAGGAGACTCACAAAGGTCACCGGGGAGCTGTTTTTT.

This clonotype was recorded a few times. The chain has TRBV13 and TRBJ1-1; TRBD1 is a possible D gene (5 bases). Germline V CDR1 and CDR2: PRHDT, FYEKMQ (reference sequence). The CDR3 is 14 residues long. V was trimmed by 5 bases and J by 1 base, leaving 11 bases between them. CDR3 loop: CASSGGRRNTEAFF. The DNA of the CDR3 is TGTGCCAGCAGCGGGGGACGGCGGAACACTGAAGCTTTCTTT.

The gene calls are TRBV24-1 and TRBJ2-4; 8 nucleotides align to TRBD1. This CDR3 has 17 residues. V was pared by 5 bases and J by 3 bases, with 11 bases of the junction left unmatched. Germline CDR1 reads KGHDR; CDR2 reads SFDVKD. The CDR3 nucleotides read TGTGCCACCAGTGCCTCTGGCCTCGACAGGGGCAAAAACATTCAGTACTTC. Translated, it gives CATSASGLDRGKNIQYF.

To note about this clonotype: At one boundary the junction diverges from the germline segment, which might be a read error. As DNA, the CDR3 is TGCAGCGTTGACAGTGCTAACTATGGCTGCACCTTC. It is translated as CSVDSANYGCTF. This chain connects TRBV29-1 to TRBJ1-2; no definite D call. CDR1 is SQVTM, CDR2 ANQGSEA, per germline. CDR3 length: 12 amino acids.

The chain combines TRBV3-1 with TRBJ2-1; D is undetermined. CDR1 is LGHDT, CDR2 YNNKEL, per germline (reference sequence). Trimming took 8 bases from V and 1 from J, leaving 12 bases between them. This CDR3 comprises 14 residues. The CDR3 reads CASAPPGSYNEQFF. The CDR3 DNA is TGTGCCAGCGCCCCCCCGGGTTCCTACAATGAGCAGTTCTTC.

This clonotype was observed a few times. The V call is TRBV20-1, the J call TRBJ2-5, with 8 positions matching TRBD2. V gave up 1 base and J gave up 2 bases; unmatched junction bases: 9. Germline V gene sequence: CDR1 DFQATT, CDR2 SNEGSKA (reference sequence). CDR3 length equals 16 residues. CDR3 residues: CSARATGRGLQETQYF. The CDR3 DNA sequence: TGCAGTGCTAGAGCAACCGGGAGGGGCCTTCAAGAGACCCAGTACTTC.

In this sample, this clonotype turned up a few times. This chain joins TRBV6-5 and TRBJ2-4; 11 nucleotides align to TRBD2. Losses at the gene ends were 0 bases for V and 2 bases for J; bases not matched to a gene: 9. This CDR3 is 19 amino acids long. In germline, CDR1 is MNHEY, CDR2 SVGAGI. The CDR3 DNA reads TGTGCCAGCAGTTACTCGATATCTAGCGGGAGGAGTACCAAAAACATTCAGTACTTC. It translates to CASSYSISSGRSTKNIQYF.

About this clonotype: This likely comes from a read error, as the CDR3 has no conserved phenylalanine or tryptophan at its end. V and J are TRBV12-3 or TRBV12-4 and TRBJ2-3, with D unresolved. The V end lost 5 bases, the J end lost 0 bases, and 6 bases lay between the germline ends. This CDR3 is built from 13 residues. The CDR3 here is CASSTLSTDTQYS. DNA for the CDR3: TGTGCCAGCAGTACCTTGAGCACAGATACGCAGTATTCT.

This clonotype has a handful of counts. This chain uses TRBV9 with TRBJ1-2; D is ambiguous. Deletions cut 0 bases from V and 8 bases from J, with 11 bases between. CDR1 and CDR2 from the germline V gene are SGDLS and YYNGEE. This CDR3 has 13 amino acids. The CDR3 nucleotides read TGTGCCAGCAGCGTAGAGGGTTATAGCGGCTACACCTTC. Its translation is CASSVEGYSGYTF.

This chain links TRBV10-3 with TRBJ2-1; the match to TRBD2 covers 14 bases. V gave up 7 bases and J gave up 9 bases; unmatched junction bases: 8. Per the germline V gene, CDR1 is ENHRY and CDR2 is SYGVKD. This CDR3 contains 15 residues. CDR3 sequence: CAITPTSGRAFEQFF. Here the CDR3 DNA reads TGTGCCATCACCCCGACTAGCGGGAGGGCCTTTGAGCAGTTCTTC.

The chain recombines TRBV6-5 with TRBJ2-1; the D gene is possibly TRBD2 (5 bases). Germline V gene lookup returns CDR1 MNHEY and CDR2 SVGAGI. The CDR3 covers 14 residues. Between the trimmed V and J ends, which lost 11 bases and 7 bases, there was a span of 21 bases. CDR3 DNA: TGTGCCGGCGGACCCCGGGGTAGTATTAATGAGCAGTTCTTC. Translated: CAGGPRGSINEQFF.

The chain links TRBV5-1 to TRBJ2-7; no clear D. This CDR3 region has 14 residues. Germline CDR1 and CDR2: SGHRS and YFSETQ. V gave up 0 bases and J gave up 3 bases, with 10 bases separating them. In DNA form, the CDR3 reads TGCGCCAGCAGCTTGGTTGCAGAGCTCTACGAGCAGTACTTC. Translation: CASSLVAELYEQYF.

This clonotype was seen ten or more times. This sequence joins TRBV15 and TRBJ2-7; D is perhaps TRBD1 (6 bases). The CDR3 has 14 residues. The germline V gene encodes CDR1 LNHNV and CDR2 YYDKDF (reference sequence). The V end lost 3 bases, the J end lost 0 bases, and 9 bases lay between the germline ends. The CDR3 here is CATSSRGTSYEQYF. The CDR3 bases are TGTGCCACCAGCAGCAGGGGAACCTCCTACGAGCAGTACTTC.

J is TRBJ2-2 and V is TRBV6-5; TRBD1 agrees at 7 bases. The CDR3 covers 14 residues. With V trimmed by 6 bases and J by 6 bases, 7 bases remained unmatched. From germline, CDR1 is MNHEY and CDR2 SVGAGI. In DNA form, the CDR3 reads TGTGCCAGCAGCGGACAGGCTGGGGCCGGGGAGCTGTTTTTT. Translating gives CASSGQAGAGELFF.

The chain has TRBV20-1 and TRBJ2-4, with 8 bases lining up with TRBD2. The J call is uncertain, as TRBJ2-7 better fits the DNA end. In germline, CDR1 is DFQATT, CDR2 SNEGSKA (reference sequence). CDR3 length: 14 amino acids. The CDR3 loop reads CSAASGTRKSEQYF. The CDR3 DNA is TGCAGTGCAGCCTCCGGGACTAGGAAAAGCGAGCAGTACTTC.